The entry that follows covers one T cell receptor (beta chain) sequence. This sample is drawn from a study of control samples from healthy donors and cancer patients. The V end was cut by 7 bases, the J end by 2 bases, with 13 bases between. Germline V gene lookup returns CDR1 SQVTM and CDR2 ANQGSEA. The CDR3 loop spans 13 amino acids. Data came from immunoSEQ multiplex PCR; TCRdb stores just in-frame clones and leaves some out. In the table there are 120,000 or so clones, roughly 87% of which are singletons. The chain joins TRBV29-1 to TRBJ2-3, with D perhaps TRBD1 or TRBD2 (5 bases each). The sample taken for sequencing was blood. The sequence came from a man in his late teens or twenties in good health. The DNA for the CDR3 is TGCAGCGCGAACCGGGACCTCACAGATACGCAGTATTTT. Residues: CSANRDLTDTQYF.